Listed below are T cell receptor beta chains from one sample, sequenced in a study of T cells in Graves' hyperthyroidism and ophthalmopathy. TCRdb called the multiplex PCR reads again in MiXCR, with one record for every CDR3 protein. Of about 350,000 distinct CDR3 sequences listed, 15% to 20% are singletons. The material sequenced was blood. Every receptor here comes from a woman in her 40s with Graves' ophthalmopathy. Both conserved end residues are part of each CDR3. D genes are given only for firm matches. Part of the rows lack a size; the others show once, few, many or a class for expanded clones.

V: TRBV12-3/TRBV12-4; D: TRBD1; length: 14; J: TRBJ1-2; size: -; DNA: TGTGCCAGCAGTTTAGTCATACAGGGGGATGGCTACATCTTC; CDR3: CASSLVIQGDGYIF
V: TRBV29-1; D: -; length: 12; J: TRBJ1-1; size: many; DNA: TGCAGCGTTGCCGGTAACCTCCCTGAAGCTTTCTTT; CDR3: CSVAGNLPEAFF
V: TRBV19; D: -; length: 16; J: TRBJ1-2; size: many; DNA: TGTGCCAGTAGTCCATCCCCGCCAGGGAGGTGGTATGGCTACACCTTC; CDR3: CASSPSPPGRWYGYTF
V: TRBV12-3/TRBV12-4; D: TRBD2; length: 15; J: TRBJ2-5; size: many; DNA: TGTGCCAGCAGGGGACTAGCGGAAAGAGGAGAGACCCAGTACTTC; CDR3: CASRGLAERGETQYF
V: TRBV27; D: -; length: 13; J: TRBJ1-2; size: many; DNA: TGTGCCAGCAGCGGGGGGGTTATAGGTGGCTACACCTTC; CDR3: CASSGGVIGGYTF
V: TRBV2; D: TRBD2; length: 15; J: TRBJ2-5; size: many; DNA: TGTGCCAGCAGTGAGGGGCGGGAGGTCCAAGAGACCCAGTACTTC; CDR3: CASSEGREVQETQYF
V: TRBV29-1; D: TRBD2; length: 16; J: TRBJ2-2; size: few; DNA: TGCAGCGCCGCGACTAGCGGGAGGCCGAACACCGGGGAGCTGTTTTTT; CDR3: CSAATSGRPNTGELFF
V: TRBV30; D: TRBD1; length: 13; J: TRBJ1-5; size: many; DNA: TGTGCCCGGGGGACAGGGGGCCATCAGCCCCAGCATTTT; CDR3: CARGTGGHQPQHF
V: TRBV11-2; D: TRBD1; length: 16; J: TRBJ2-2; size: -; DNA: TGTGCCAGCAGCTTAGTCACAGGGGTGGGCACCGGGGAGCTGTTTTTT; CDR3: CASSLVTGVGTGELFF
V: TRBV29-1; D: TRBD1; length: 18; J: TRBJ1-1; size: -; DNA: TGCAGCGTTGATGGACAGGGCCCCTCCACTCCTATGAACACTGAAGCTTTCTTT; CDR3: CSVDGQGPSTPMNTEAFF